The 24 T cell receptor beta chains below all came from one sample that was sequenced in a study of lymphopenia after photon versus proton radiotherapy. TCRdb's copy holds only in-frame clones and misses some; the assay was immunoSEQ multiplex PCR. This sample has 160,000 or so clones; approximately 90% occur once, and the top ten carry around 5.1%. Sequencing was performed on peripheral blood, taken from a patient treated with photon-based radiotherapy. All receptors come from a middle-aged man with gastric cancer.

The chain joins TRBV7-2 to TRBJ2-5; 7 bases line up with TRBD1. After removal of 5 bases from V and 0 bases from J, the junction contained 3 bases not matched to a gene. The CDR3 sequence is 14 residues long. In germline, CDR1 is SGHTA, CDR2 FQGNSA. The CDR3 DNA sequence: TGTGCCAGCAGCCCCGGGACAGACCAAGAGACCCAGTACTTC. Its protein product is CASSPGTDQETQYF.

This clone is a singleton in its sample. The chain combines TRBV18 with TRBJ1-4; no clear D. Germline assignment: CDR1 KGHSH and CDR2 LQKENI. This CDR3 contains 13 residues. The V end lost 0 bases, the J end lost 7 bases, and 6 bases lay between the germline ends. This CDR3 reads CASSPPQVEKLFF. The CDR3 coding sequence is TGTGCCAGCTCACCACCGCAGGTTGAAAAACTGTTTTTT.

The chain carries TRBV7-8 and TRBJ2-7; 8 nucleotides agree with TRBD1. Trimming cost V 1 base and J 2 bases; bases outside gene matches: 13. CDR1 and CDR2 (germline): SGHVS, FQNEAQ. There are 18 residues in the CDR3. CDR3 nucleotide sequence: TGTGCCAGCAGCTTAGGAGGCAGGGGGCTAATGCGGACCTACGAGCAGTACTTC. Its translation: CASSLGGRGLMRTYEQYF.

In this sample, this clone turned up a few times. CDR3: CASSESGVDEQFF. The DNA for the CDR3 is TGTGCCAGCAGTGAATCGGGGGTGGATGAGCAGTTCTTC. The chain couples TRBV6-4 to TRBJ2-1; tentative D call: TRBD2 (6 bases). The CDR3 loop spans 13 amino acids. Trimming took off 3 bases at V and 8 bases at J, with 11 bases between the two ends. CDR1 is MRHNA and CDR2 is SNTAGT in the germline V gene.

The V gene is TRBV27, the J gene TRBJ2-5; 7 bases match TRBD1. In germline, CDR1 is MNHEY, CDR2 SMNVEV (reference sequence). CDR3 length equals 15 residues. V trimming: 6 bases; J trimming: 5 bases; junction bases outside the gene matches: 12. DNA of the CDR3: TGTGCCAGCAGCTTGGGCCTGACAGGGTTGGAGACCCAGTACTTC. Amino acid sequence: CASSLGLTGLETQYF.

This sequence joins TRBV7-2 and TRBJ1-2; 8 nucleotides agree with TRBD1. CDR1 and CDR2 from the germline V gene are SGHTA and FQGNSA. With V trimmed by 5 bases and J by 8 bases, 7 bases remained unmatched. The CDR3 loop spans 13 amino acids. The CDR3 here is CASSTPGGRGYTF. Here the CDR3 DNA reads TGTGCCAGCAGCACCCCAGGGGGCCGGGGCTACACCTTC. Using reference TRBV7-2 and TRBJ1-2 for the parts outside the CDR3, the full variable domain is GAGVSQSPSNKVTEKGKDVELRCDPISGHTALYWYRQSLGQGLEFLIYFQGNSAPDKSGLPSDRFSAERTGGSVSTLTIQRTQQEDSAVYLCASSTPGGRGYTFGSGTRLTVV.

The V and J genes are TRBV5-4 and TRBJ1-2, with no clear D. Germline values: CDR1 SGHNT, CDR2 YYREEE (reference sequence). The V end lost 0 bases, the J end lost 8 bases, and 14 bases lay between the germline ends. The CDR3 sequence is 14 residues long. This chain's CDR3 is CASSLGVEGRGYTF. CDR3 in DNA: TGTGCCAGCAGCTTGGGGGTGGAGGGTCGAGGCTACACCTTC.

The chain carries TRBV28 and TRBJ2-5, with TRBD2 matching 9 bases. Germline lookup yields CDR1 MDHEN and CDR2 SYDVKM. The CDR3 is made up of 16 amino acids. Losses at the gene ends were 3 bases for V and 0 bases for J; bases not matched to a gene: 5. The CDR3 sequence is CASSFPPSGNQETQYF. The CDR3 DNA sequence: TGTGCCAGCAGTTTCCCGCCTAGCGGGAACCAAGAGACCCAGTACTTC.

The rearrangement joins TRBV30 to TRBJ2-7; D possibly uses TRBD1 or TRBD2 (5 bases each). Germline V lookup: CDR1 GTSNPN, CDR2 SVGIG (reference sequence). This CDR3 is 13 amino acids long. Trimming left V 4 bases short and J 0 bases short, with 10 bases between. DNA of the CDR3: TGTGCCTGGACGGGGCCCAGCTCCTACGAGCAGTACTTC. This translates into CAWTGPSSYEQYF.

The gene calls are TRBV6-4 and TRBJ2-3; TRBD1 might be the D (5 bases). Trimming removed 4 bases from V and 2 bases from J, with 7 bases in between. The CDR3 is 13 residues long. The germline V gene encodes CDR1 MRHNA and CDR2 SNTAGT. CDR3 protein: CASSARVTDTQYF. Written as DNA, the CDR3 is TGTGCCAGCAGTGCCAGGGTCACAGATACGCAGTATTTT.

The chain is built from TRBV5-5 and TRBJ1-1; D is unresolved. There are 14 residues in the CDR3. V was cut by 2 bases and J by 1 base, with 9 bases left in between. The V gene's germline CDR1 is SGHKS and CDR2 YYEKEE (reference sequence). CDR3 amino acids: CASSFTQPNTEAFF. The CDR3 nucleotides are TGTGCCAGCAGCTTCACGCAGCCGAACACTGAAGCTTTCTTT.

The rearrangement uses TRBV6-5 and TRBJ1-5, with D maybe TRBD1 (5 bases). CDR1 is MNHEY and CDR2 is SVGAGI in the germline V gene. The CDR3 sequence is 13 residues long. V shed 6 bases and J shed 3 bases, with 9 bases lying between them. The CDR3 nucleotides are TGTGCCAGCAGGTGGGGGTACAATCAGCCCCAGCATTTT. This gives the protein CASRWGYNQPQHF.

The rearrangement uses TRBV5-6 and TRBJ2-2; 8 bases fit TRBD1. The CDR3 contains 15 residues. Germline lookup yields CDR1 SGHDT and CDR2 YYEEEE. The ends lost 3 bases at V and 7 bases at J; junction bases unmatched: 8. CDR3 region: CASSSGQVRSGELFF. CDR3 nucleotides: TGTGCCAGCAGCTCGGGACAGGTTCGCAGCGGGGAGCTGTTTTTT.

This chain connects TRBV30 to TRBJ1-6, with TRBD1 matching 8 bases. CDR1 GTSNPN and CDR2 SVGIG come from the germline V gene (reference sequence). The CDR3 sequence is 13 residues long. The ends lost 3 bases at V and 6 bases at J; junction bases unmatched: 1. The CDR3 protein is CAWRGQANSPLHF. The CDR3 coding sequence is TGTGCCTGGAGGGGACAGGCTAATTCACCCCTCCACTTT.

The CDR3 DNA reads TGTGCCAGCAGTGACTCTACGGCGGGGACCTACAATGAGCAGTTCTTC. Residues: CASSDSTAGTYNEQFF. V usage is TRBV6-4 and J usage is TRBJ2-1; possibly TRBD2 for D (6 bases). The germline CDR1 and CDR2 sequences are MRHNA and SNTAGT. V was trimmed by 0 bases and J by 2 bases, leaving 11 bases between them. The CDR3 has 16 residues.

The chain couples TRBV2 to TRBJ2-2, with D possibly TRBD1 on 5 matching bases. This CDR3 is 13 amino acids long. Trimming removed 6 bases from V and 6 bases from J, with 11 bases in between. Germline V CDR1 and CDR2: SNHLY, FYNNEI. CDR3 loop: CASRFQGAGELFF. CDR3 bases: TGTGCCAGCAGATTCCAGGGCGCCGGGGAGCTGTTTTTT.

The rearrangement links TRBV11-2 to TRBJ1-2; D is possibly TRBD1 (6 bases). The CDR3 runs to 15 residues. Trimming shortened V by 1 base and J by 4 bases, and 13 bases separated the two germline ends. Germline V lookup: CDR1 SGHAT, CDR2 FQNNGV. CDR3 sequence: CASSLGTVVGYGYTF. In nucleotides, the CDR3 is TGTGCCAGCAGCTTAGGGACAGTAGTTGGCTATGGCTACACCTTC. The complete variable domain, with remaining parts taken from reference TRBV11-2 and TRBJ1-2, reads EAGVAQSPRYKIIEKRQSVAFWCNPISGHATLYWYQQILGQGPKLLIQFQNNGVVDDSQLPKDRFSAERLKGVDSTLKIQPAKLEDSAVYLCASSLGTVVGYGYTFGSGTRLTVV.

The chain has TRBV6-1 and TRBJ2-7; D unclear. The V end was cut by 7 bases, the J end by 2 bases, with 18 bases between. Per the germline V gene, CDR1 is MNHNS and CDR2 is SASEGT. This CDR3 comprises 15 residues. The CDR3 DNA sequence: TGTGCCAGCACCAAAGGCACTACGGGTCCCTACGAGCAGTACTTC. The encoded protein is CASTKGTTGPYEQYF.

The CDR3: CASSWTEVTYEQYF. CDR3 nucleotide sequence: TGTGCCAGCAGTTGGACCGAAGTGACCTACGAGCAGTACTTC. The gene calls are TRBV7-9 and TRBJ2-7, with D unresolved. Germline V CDR1 and CDR2: SEHNR, FQNEAQ (reference sequence). The V and J ends lost 6 bases and 2 bases respectively, with 14 bases between them. The CDR3 consists of 14 residues.

CDR3 DNA: TGCGCCAGCAGCCCTGGACAGGTCGCAGATACGCAGTATTTT. This codes for CASSPGQVADTQYF. The chain couples TRBV5-1 to TRBJ2-3; TRBD1 matches at 7 bases. The CDR3 extends over 14 amino acids. V was pared by 4 bases and J by 4 bases, with 6 bases of the junction left unmatched. Germline CDR1 and CDR2: SGHRS and YFSETQ.

V is TRBV19 and J is TRBJ2-2; 7 bases are shared with TRBD2. This CDR3 is 16 amino acids long. Germline CDR1 is LNHDA and CDR2 is SQIVND (reference sequence). With V trimmed by 5 bases and J by 0 bases, 6 bases remained unmatched. The CDR3 loop reads CASSGYGTTNTGELFF. Written as DNA, the CDR3 is TGTGCCAGTAGTGGGTATGGGACTACGAACACCGGGGAGCTGTTTTTT. Complete variable domain (other parts from reference TRBV19 and TRBJ2-2): DGGITQSPKYLFRKEGQNVTLSCEQNLNHDAMYWYRQDPGQGLRLIYYSQIVNDFQKGDIAEGYSVSREKKESFPLTVTSAQKNPTAFYLCASSGYGTTNTGELFFGEGSRLTVL.

V gene TRBV7-9 combines with J gene TRBJ2-1, with TRBD2 matching 7 bases. This CDR3 has 15 residues. The germline CDR1 and CDR2 sequences are SEHNR and FQNEAQ (reference sequence). V was pared by 5 bases and J by 8 bases, with 12 bases of the junction left unmatched. The CDR3 coding sequence is TGTGCCAGCAGCCGCCAACTAGCGTCTCAGCATGAGCAGTTCTTC. This codes for CASSRQLASQHEQFF.

The chain carries TRBV2 and TRBJ1-5; 11 nucleotides match TRBD1. The CDR3 runs 15 residues. Trimming took 6 bases from V and 3 from J; bases not matched to a gene: 4. Germline assignment: CDR1 SNHLY and CDR2 FYNNEI. CDR3 sequence reads: CASSTGQGDNQPQHF. In DNA form, the CDR3 reads TGTGCCAGCAGCACGGGACAGGGGGACAATCAGCCCCAGCATTTT.

This chain joins TRBV21-1 and TRBJ2-5; the table's D call, TRBD2, was not checked against the DNA. TRBV21-1 is noted as a pseudogene. CDR3 length: 16 residues. The CDR3 here is CASSKDGTSSQETQYF. CDR3 nucleotides: TGTGCCAGCAGCAAAGACGGGACTAGCAGCCAAGAGACCCAGTACTTC.